This T cell receptor (beta chain) was documented in a study of cytomegalovirus exposure and HLA in healthy donors. Turning to the study itself: Around 79 million unique TCRs, all from HLA-typed donors, were included in an early release of the data.

V was clipped by 4 bases and J by 7 bases; unmatched bases: 4. The CDR3 is 13 residues long. CDR1 and CDR2 from the germline V gene are SGDLS and YYNGEE. Vbeta (60) and Jbeta (13) primers were used in the PCR. Study processing details: In a later analysis, roughly 11 million of 65 million to 80 million unique beta chains occurred in at least two donors. Sequencing used immunoSEQ multiplex PCR; TCRdb keeps in-frame clones, though not all of them. The DNA gave D and trimming, while V, J and clone size come from that table. The sample has approximately 150,000 clones; 65% to 80% are singletons. As concerns this clone: Its antigen is unidentified.

General study findings and limits: In vitro confirmation showed three CMV-associated chains to be CMV antigen specific. A later analysis linked some 17,000 TCR beta sequences to HLA alleles at 0.05 false discovery rate.

The chain joins TRBV9 to TRBJ1-4; TRBD1 agrees at 7 bases. Sequencing was done on a sample of PBMCs. This receptor was obtained from a man aged 35 to 55 in good health and CMV-seronegative. The CDR3 loop reads CASSSQGREKLFF. CDR3 nucleotides: TGTGCCAGCAGCTCACAGGGGCGTGAAAAACTGTTTTTT.